This T cell receptor (beta chain) emerged from a study of cytomegalovirus exposure and HLA in healthy donors. Trimming took 7 bases from V and 5 from J, leaving 18 bases between them. CDR3 size: 14 residues. Germline lookup yields CDR1 LNHDA and CDR2 SQIVND (reference sequence). Amplification used 60 Vbeta primers and 13 Jbeta primers. Only in-frame clones appear in the TCRdb table, and some are missing; sequencing was by immunoSEQ multiplex PCR. Among around 150,000 clones, over 60% were seen once, and the ten largest hold more than 3%. The sample taken for sequencing was PBMCs. The V and J genes are TRBV19 and TRBJ2-7, with D possibly TRBD2 on 7 matching bases. The TCR sequence derives from a male donor in good health and CMV-seronegative. CDR3: CASTPRGGAHEQYF. The CDR3 DNA sequence: TGTGCCAGTACCCCTAGGGGGGGGGCCCACGAGCAGTACTTC.